This T cell receptor (beta chain) came from a study of CD8 T cells in Susac syndrome. The CDR3 consists of 15 residues. V lost 0 bases to trimming and J lost 4 bases, with 10 bases between them. CDR1 and CDR2 (germline): DFQATT, SNEGSKA (reference sequence). Only one count was recorded for this clonotype. Its antigen is not identified. RNA, at about 0.45 to 1 ug, was reverse transcribed with random hexamers. TCRdb re-derived calls from the immunoSEQ multiplex PCR reads in MiXCR, one entry per CDR3 protein. The sample lists 160,000 or so distinct CDR3 sequences; 85% to 95% were seen once. General observations from the study: It was acknowledged in the study that its TCR sequencing and HLA analysis involved a relatively small number of individuals.

Sequencing was carried out using CD4+ T cells from PBMCs. This clonotype was sampled from a human donor with Susac syndrome. V usage is TRBV20-1 and J usage is TRBJ2-6; D gene ambiguous. The DNA for the CDR3 is TGCAGTGCTAGAGACGGGTCCTTGGGGGCCAACGTCCTGACTTTC. Residues: CSARDGSLGANVLTF.